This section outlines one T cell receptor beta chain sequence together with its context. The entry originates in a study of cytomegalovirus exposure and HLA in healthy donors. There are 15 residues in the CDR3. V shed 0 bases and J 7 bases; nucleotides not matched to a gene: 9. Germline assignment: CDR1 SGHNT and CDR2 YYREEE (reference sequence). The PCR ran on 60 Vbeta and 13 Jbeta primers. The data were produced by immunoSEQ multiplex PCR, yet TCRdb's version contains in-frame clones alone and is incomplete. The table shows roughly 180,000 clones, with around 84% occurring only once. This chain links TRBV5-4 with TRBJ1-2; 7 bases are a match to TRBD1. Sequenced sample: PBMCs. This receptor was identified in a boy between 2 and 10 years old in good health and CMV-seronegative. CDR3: CASSLGGTRGTGYTF. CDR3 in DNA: TGTGCCAGCAGCTTGGGGGGGACCAGGGGGACTGGCTACACCTTC.